These T cell receptor beta chains were read from a single sample in a study of T-cell memory formation after mild COVID-19. TCRdb ran MiXCR on the 5' RACE reads and lists one entry per CDR3 protein. The sample records more than 120,000 distinct CDR3 sequences, over 15% being singletons. The specimen was PBMCs or a T cell subset sorted from them (not recorded which). These receptors all stem from an adult woman who had mild COVID-19 (a few samples of this study predate the infection). Cell type and time point are not known. CDR3s include the opening cysteine and the closing phenylalanine or tryptophan.

TRBV11-2	TRBJ2-5	CASSLRGRGGKETQYF
TRBV4-1	TRBJ2-2	CASSQVELITGELFF
TRBV10-3	TRBJ2-5	CAIRPGTAQETQYF
TRBV7-9	TRBJ2-7	CASSSVGGFYEQYF
TRBV7-9	TRBJ2-3	CASSVQPISTDTQYF
TRBV12-3/TRBV12-4	TRBJ2-3	CASSTNVRTGRRVTDTQYF
TRBV7-2	TRBJ1-2	CASSQPVTDHGYTF
TRBV11-2	TRBJ1-2	CASSLAQANYGYTF
TRBV11-3	TRBJ2-1	CASSADREDEQFF
TRBV30	TRBJ2-2	CAWRWRGELFF
TRBV12-3/TRBV12-4	TRBJ1-4	CASAKDRGHEKLFF
TRBV12-5	TRBJ2-1	CASGPSNQGGNEQFF
TRBV20-1	TRBJ2-2	CSARELAGGSNTGELFF
TRBV5-1	TRBJ2-3	CASSQIQGQDTQYF
TRBV7-8	TRBJ1-5	CASSAKMWDTNQPQHF
TRBV5-1	TRBJ2-7	CASSLVPGDYEQYF
TRBV6-6	TRBJ1-6	CASSPLPGQLVGTNSPLHF
TRBV12-3/TRBV12-4	TRBJ2-7	CASSSRGTVIPYEQYF
TRBV7-2	TRBJ1-1	CASSTTGATYTEAFF
TRBV5-4	TRBJ2-7	CASSSRDRVGEQYF
TRBV30	TRBJ2-5	CAWTPGTQETQYF
TRBV5-1	TRBJ2-5	CASSGGRSQETQYF
TRBV12-3/TRBV12-4	TRBJ2-7	CASSLGPGSYEQYF
TRBV20-1	TRBJ2-5	CSASTPSGGNKRTQYF
TRBV12-3/TRBV12-4	TRBJ1-4	CASSSPGVGDEKLFF
TRBV11-2	TRBJ2-3	CSSSLATLLTDTQYF
TRBV6-1	TRBJ1-1	CASSEAGQGRGAFF
TRBV7-9	TRBJ2-3	CASSTIPGLALGTDTQYF
TRBV15	TRBJ1-5	CATSGQSNQPQHF
TRBV3-1	TRBJ2-7	CASSQVPGQGSYEQYF
TRBV4-2	TRBJ2-3	CASSQEGAGPPTDTQYF
TRBV2	TRBJ2-1	CASSTMDWRSNEQFF
TRBV5-6	TRBJ1-3	CASSPRGNTIYF
TRBV20-1	TRBJ2-3	CSARGTSGRDTQYF
TRBV7-2	TRBJ1-4	CASSLAPGQFNEKLFF
TRBV14	TRBJ2-3	CASSQAKGPIRGDTQYF
TRBV14	TRBJ2-5	CASSQSSGGSQTQYF
TRBV29-1	TRBJ2-1	CSVESGPGLNEQFF
TRBV2	TRBJ1-2	CASDGTGEANYGYTF
TRBV24-1	TRBJ2-3	CATSDPGRGGTDTQYF